This TCR beta chain came from a study of a mutant IDH1 vaccine in newly diagnosed glioma. Study details: Eight vaccinations reached patients in weeks 1, 3, 5, 7, 11, 15, 19 and 23. Patients were pretreated with radiotherapy, temozolomide, or both, mostly both.

Time point denoted: week 23, last vaccination. It was 300 ug of mutant IDH1 20-mer peptide that made up each vaccine dose, given with topical imiquimod. Donors' newly diagnosed IDH1-mutant WHO grade 3 or 4 astrocytomas lacked nuclear ATRX. Data came from immunoSEQ multiplex PCR; TCRdb stores just in-frame clones and leaves some out. Of 75,000 to 80,000 clones in the sample, about 85% are singletons; the top ten hold around 0.77%. Of note for this clone: As yet, its antigen is unknown.

Broader study findings: Among all patients, vaccine-induced immune responses occurred in roughly 93%.

This specimen was PBMCs, taken from a glioma patient whose treatment included an IDH1 peptide vaccine. The origin of this receptor is a woman aged 45 to 65 with glioma.

The DNA of the CDR3 is TGTGCCAGCAGCTTAGGGGGCCCTAGGAACACTGAAGCTTTCTTT. Its translation: CASSLGGPRNTEAFF. The chain recombines TRBV7-2 with TRBJ1-1; weak D call: TRBD1 (5 bases). The CDR3 consists of 15 residues. V shed 1 base and J shed 1 base, with 10 bases lying between them. The germline V gene has CDR1 SGHTA and CDR2 FQGNSA. Drawing the rest from reference TRBV7-2 and TRBJ1-1, the complete variable domain is GAGVSQSPSNKVTEKGKDVELRCDPISGHTALYWYRQSLGQGLEFLIYFQGNSAPDKSGLPSDRFSAERTGGSVSTLTIQRTQQEDSAVYLCASSLGGPRNTEAFFGQGTRLTVV.